Listed below are T cell receptor beta chains from one sample, sequenced in a study of T-cell reconstitution after alpha-beta-depleted transplantation in children. TCRdb analysed the PCR reads with MiXCR anew, one entry per CDR3 protein. Altogether 40,000 to 55,000 distinct CDR3 sequences are present, approximately 6.1% being singletons, with the ten largest covering over 25%. Sequencing used PBMCs, mostly from graft donor cells, obtained 60 days after TCRalphabeta/CD19-depleted stem cell transplant. Every receptor here comes from a female patient aged 2-9 years who had a stem cell transplant for aplastic anemia, so the T cells may come from the graft donor. Both conserved end residues are part of each CDR3. A D gene is named only where the DNA matches it firmly. Not every row has a clone size; where given, it reads once, few, many or a size class.

D gene: NA; J gene: TRBJ2-2; clone size: many; V gene: TRBV30; CDR3 protein: CARAIRPGANTGELFF; CDR3 DNA: TGTGCCCGAGCAATCAGGCCCGGGGCGAACACCGGGGAGCTGTTTTTT
D gene: NA; J gene: TRBJ2-7; clone size: NA; V gene: TRBV2; CDR3 protein: CASSATAYEQYF; CDR3 DNA: TGTGCCAGCAGTGCCACAGCCTACGAGCAGTACTTC
D gene: NA; J gene: TRBJ1-1; clone size: NA; V gene: TRBV20-1; CDR3 protein: CSARVQSTEAFF; CDR3 DNA: TGCAGTGCTAGAGTACAGAGCACTGAAGCTTTCTTT
D gene: NA; J gene: TRBJ1-5; clone size: many; V gene: TRBV18; CDR3 protein: CASSPMTGNQPQHF; CDR3 DNA: TGTGCCAGCTCACCAATGACAGGCAATCAGCCCCAGCATTTT
D gene: TRBD1; J gene: TRBJ1-1; clone size: many; V gene: TRBV10-3; CDR3 protein: CAISAVRQGSTEAFF; CDR3 DNA: TGTGCCATCAGTGCGGTTCGACAGGGAAGCACTGAAGCTTTCTTT
D gene: TRBD2; J gene: TRBJ2-3; clone size: many; V gene: TRBV7-9; CDR3 protein: CASSLTSGRPTDTQYF; CDR3 DNA: TGTGCCAGCAGCCTGACTAGCGGGAGGCCGACAGATACGCAGTATTTT
D gene: TRBD1; J gene: TRBJ1-6; clone size: few; V gene: TRBV7-3; CDR3 protein: CASSPLVTGDNSPLHF; CDR3 DNA: TGTGCCAGCAGCCCCCTCGTCACAGGGGATAATTCACCCCTCCACTTT
D gene: TRBD2; J gene: TRBJ2-5; clone size: many; V gene: TRBV7-3; CDR3 protein: CASSSTGDSGSRETQYF; CDR3 DNA: TGTGCCAGCAGCTCCACAGGGGATAGCGGGAGTCGAGAGACCCAGTACTTC
D gene: TRBD2; J gene: TRBJ2-3; clone size: many; V gene: TRBV5-1; CDR3 protein: CASSFFSGRTDTQYF; CDR3 DNA: TGCGCCAGCAGCTTTTTTAGCGGGAGGACAGATACGCAGTATTTT
D gene: TRBD1; J gene: TRBJ2-7; clone size: many; V gene: TRBV28; CDR3 protein: CASSSGTGYYEQYF; CDR3 DNA: TGTGCCAGCAGTTCCGGGACAGGGTACTACGAGCAGTACTTC
D gene: TRBD2; J gene: TRBJ2-1; clone size: few; V gene: TRBV9; CDR3 protein: CASSVEGGKEQFF; CDR3 DNA: TGTGCCAGCAGCGTAGAGGGAGGGAAAGAGCAGTTCTTC
D gene: NA; J gene: TRBJ2-1; clone size: many; V gene: TRBV9; CDR3 protein: CASSVTGTQGYNEQFF; CDR3 DNA: TGTGCCAGCAGCGTTACCGGGACCCAGGGATACAATGAGCAGTTCTTC
D gene: NA; J gene: TRBJ2-5; clone size: many; V gene: TRBV28; CDR3 protein: CASNRGDQETQYF; CDR3 DNA: TGTGCCAGCAATAGGGGGGACCAAGAGACCCAGTACTTC
D gene: NA; J gene: TRBJ2-2; clone size: many; V gene: TRBV11-3; CDR3 protein: CASSFGGTTGELFF; CDR3 DNA: TGTGCCAGCAGCTTCGGCGGGACAACCGGGGAGCTGTTTTTT
D gene: NA; J gene: TRBJ1-2; clone size: many; V gene: TRBV3-1; CDR3 protein: CASSPTEAYGYTF; CDR3 DNA: TGTGCCAGCAGCCCAACCGAGGCCTATGGCTACACCTTC
D gene: TRBD1; J gene: TRBJ2-5; clone size: NA; V gene: TRBV20-1; CDR3 protein: CSALTGWGETQYF; CDR3 DNA: TGCAGTGCCCTGACAGGGTGGGGGGAGACCCAGTACTTC
D gene: NA; J gene: TRBJ2-7; clone size: many; V gene: TRBV15; CDR3 protein: CATSGLLGEVSYEQYF; CDR3 DNA: TGTGCCACCAGCGGCCTCCTAGGGGAGGTCTCCTACGAGCAGTACTTC
D gene: TRBD2; J gene: TRBJ2-1; clone size: NA; V gene: TRBV7-9; CDR3 protein: CASSLLAGVNEQFF; CDR3 DNA: TGTGCCAGCAGCTTGCTAGCGGGAGTCAATGAGCAGTTCTTC
D gene: NA; J gene: TRBJ1-1; clone size: many; V gene: TRBV20-1; CDR3 protein: CSAPPRTEAFF; CDR3 DNA: TGCAGTGCCCCACCAAGAACTGAAGCTTTCTTT
D gene: TRBD1; J gene: TRBJ1-1; clone size: many; V gene: TRBV5-1; CDR3 protein: CASSPQGVNTEAFF; CDR3 DNA: TGCGCCAGCAGCCCACAGGGGGTGAACACTGAAGCTTTCTTT
D gene: TRBD1; J gene: TRBJ1-3; clone size: NA; V gene: TRBV20-1; CDR3 protein: CSASYRGVGGNTIYF; CDR3 DNA: TGCAGTGCTAGTTACAGGGGAGTAGGGGGAAACACCATATATTTT
D gene: NA; J gene: TRBJ1-3; clone size: many; V gene: TRBV7-9; CDR3 protein: CASSLSGRNTIYF; CDR3 DNA: TGTGCCAGCAGCTTATCAGGGCGGAACACCATATATTTT
D gene: NA; J gene: TRBJ1-2; clone size: NA; V gene: TRBV2; CDR3 protein: CASSESINRVGGYTF; CDR3 DNA: TGTGCCAGCAGTGAATCAATAAACAGGGTGGGCGGCTACACCTTC
D gene: NA; J gene: TRBJ2-3; clone size: many; V gene: TRBV29-1; CDR3 protein: CSALQGGSSTDTQYF; CDR3 DNA: TGCAGCGCCTTACAGGGCGGGTCGAGCACAGATACGCAGTATTTT
D gene: TRBD2; J gene: TRBJ2-1; clone size: many; V gene: TRBV18; CDR3 protein: CASSRGIAGGDEQFF; CDR3 DNA: TGTGCCAGCTCAAGGGGGATAGCGGGAGGGGATGAGCAGTTCTTC
D gene: TRBD2; J gene: TRBJ2-7; clone size: many; V gene: TRBV6-5; CDR3 protein: CASSYSGLAGLYEQYF; CDR3 DNA: TGTGCCAGCAGTTACTCGGGACTAGCGGGGCTCTACGAGCAGTACTTC
D gene: NA; J gene: TRBJ2-1; clone size: many; V gene: TRBV5-1; CDR3 protein: CASSLAPKGSYNEQFF; CDR3 DNA: TGCGCCAGCAGCTTGGCTCCTAAGGGCTCCTACAATGAGCAGTTCTTC
D gene: TRBD2; J gene: TRBJ2-7; clone size: few; V gene: TRBV7-2; CDR3 protein: CASSPGGAGGFYEQYF; CDR3 DNA: TGTGCCAGCAGCCCCGGCGGCGCGGGGGGTTTCTACGAGCAGTACTTC
D gene: TRBD2; J gene: TRBJ2-1; clone size: many; V gene: TRBV20-1; CDR3 protein: CSAPRREASSYNEQFF; CDR3 DNA: TGCAGTGCCCCGCGGCGGGAGGCTAGCTCCTACAATGAGCAGTTCTTC
D gene: NA; J gene: TRBJ2-5; clone size: few; V gene: TRBV7-2; CDR3 protein: CASSPRGPYATGTQYF; CDR3 DNA: TGTGCCAGCAGCCCCCGGGGGCCCTACGCGACTGGGACCCAGTACTTC
D gene: NA; J gene: TRBJ2-5; clone size: many; V gene: TRBV7-6; CDR3 protein: CASRLPRVEQETQYF; CDR3 DNA: TGTGCCAGCAGACTTCCTAGGGTGGAGCAAGAGACCCAGTACTTC
D gene: TRBD2; J gene: TRBJ2-5; clone size: NA; V gene: TRBV19; CDR3 protein: CASSIQAPWGGIGETQYF; CDR3 DNA: TGTGCCAGTAGTATTCAGGCCCCGTGGGGAGGGATCGGAGAGACCCAGTACTTC
D gene: NA; J gene: TRBJ1-6; clone size: many; V gene: TRBV4-1; CDR3 protein: CASSQESGSFSPLHF; CDR3 DNA: TGCGCCAGCAGCCAAGAAAGTGGCAGCTTCTCACCCCTCCACTTT
D gene: NA; J gene: TRBJ2-3; clone size: many; V gene: TRBV18; CDR3 protein: CASSPRTDTQYF; CDR3 DNA: TGTGCCAGCAGTCCCCGGACAGATACGCAGTATTTT
D gene: TRBD1; J gene: TRBJ2-2; clone size: few; V gene: TRBV20-1; CDR3 protein: CSAAGQGAIGELFF; CDR3 DNA: TGCAGTGCGGCCGGACAGGGTGCGATCGGGGAGCTGTTTTTT
D gene: NA; J gene: TRBJ2-2; clone size: few; V gene: TRBV7-9; CDR3 protein: CASGEGGELFF; CDR3 DNA: TGTGCCAGCGGGGAAGGCGGGGAGCTGTTTTTT
D gene: NA; J gene: TRBJ2-1; clone size: many; V gene: TRBV21-1; CDR3 protein: CASSKLTSGRSYEQFF; CDR3 DNA: TGTGCCAGCAGCAAGTTGACTAGCGGGAGAAGTTATGAGCAGTTCTTC
D gene: NA; J gene: TRBJ2-3; clone size: many; V gene: TRBV12-3/TRBV12-4; CDR3 protein: CASRFSGGTDTQYF; CDR3 DNA: TGTGCCAGCAGGTTTTCAGGGGGCACAGATACGCAGTATTTT
D gene: NA; J gene: TRBJ1-5; clone size: NA; V gene: TRBV19; CDR3 protein: CATSLGDNYQPQHF; CDR3 DNA: TGTGCCACCAGTCTCGGAGACAACTATCAGCCCCAGCATTTT
D gene: TRBD1; J gene: TRBJ2-3; clone size: NA; V gene: TRBV24-1; CDR3 protein: CATSEAGTGRLNTQYF; CDR3 DNA: TGTGCCACCAGTGAGGCCGGGACAGGCAGACTGAATACGCAGTATTTT
D gene: TRBD2; J gene: TRBJ2-3; clone size: few; V gene: TRBV28; CDR3 protein: CASSLPGLAETDTQYF; CDR3 DNA: TGTGCCAGCAGTCTCCCGGGACTAGCGGAGACAGATACGCAGTATTTT
D gene: NA; J gene: TRBJ1-1; clone size: many; V gene: TRBV5-8; CDR3 protein: CASSLPGLNTEAFF; CDR3 DNA: TGTGCCAGCAGCTTGCCGGGACTAAACACTGAAGCTTTCTTT
D gene: TRBD2; J gene: TRBJ2-1; clone size: many; V gene: TRBV6-2/TRBV6-3; CDR3 protein: CASSQTTSGGPYNEQFF; CDR3 DNA: TGTGCCAGCAGCCAGACTACTAGCGGGGGACCCTACAATGAGCAGTTCTTC
D gene: TRBD1; J gene: TRBJ2-7; clone size: few; V gene: TRBV27; CDR3 protein: CASSFGLPGTGNYEQYF; CDR3 DNA: TGTGCCAGCAGTTTTGGGCTCCCAGGGACAGGAAATTACGAGCAGTACTTC